This T cell receptor beta chain stems from a study of shared clonotypes between healthy human individuals. There are a few counts of this clone. The antigen remains unidentified. Study-wide results and limits: Shared clonotypes across all four donors exceeded non-shared ones in generation probability.

V was pared by 1 base and J by 1 base, with 11 bases between. This CDR3 spans 16 amino acids. CDR1 and CDR2 from the germline V gene are MGHRA and YSYEKL. Profiling relied on immunoSEQ multiplex PCR, and the TCRdb table lists in-frame clones only, not all of them. The sample lists a few million clones, under 97% occurring once. Investigators divided CD4+ cells into CD45RA+ naive and CD45RA-negative memory subsets. The clonotype comes from a man aged 18 to 29 in good health. The specimen sequenced was naive CD4+ T cells sorted from blood. Subset noted: CD45RA+ positively selected. This chain links TRBV4-1 with TRBJ1-5; D gene uncertain. CDR3 sequence reads: CASSQAADGSNQPQHF. CDR3 sequence (DNA): TGCGCCAGCAGCCAAGCCGCGGACGGGAGCAATCAGCCCCAGCATTTT.